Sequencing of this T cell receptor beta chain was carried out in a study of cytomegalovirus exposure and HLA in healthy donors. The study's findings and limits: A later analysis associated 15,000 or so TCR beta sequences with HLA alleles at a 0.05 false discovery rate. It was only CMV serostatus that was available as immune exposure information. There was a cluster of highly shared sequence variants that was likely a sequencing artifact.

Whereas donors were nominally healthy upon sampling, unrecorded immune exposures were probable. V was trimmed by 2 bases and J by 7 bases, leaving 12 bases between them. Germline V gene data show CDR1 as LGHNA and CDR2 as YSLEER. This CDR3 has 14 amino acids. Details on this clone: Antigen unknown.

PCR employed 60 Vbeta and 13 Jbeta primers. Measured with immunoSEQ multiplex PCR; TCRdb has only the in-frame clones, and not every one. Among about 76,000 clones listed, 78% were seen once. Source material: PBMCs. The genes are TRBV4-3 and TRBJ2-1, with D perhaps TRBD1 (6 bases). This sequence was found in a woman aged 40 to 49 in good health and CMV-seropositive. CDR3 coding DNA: TGCGCCAGCAGCCAACAAGGGGGTCCGAATGAGCAGTTCTTC. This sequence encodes CASSQQGGPNEQFF.